What follows are 18 T cell receptor beta chains derived from one specimen sequenced in a study of blood T cells in healthy people across ages. A second PCR of 7 to 11 cycles used a sample-barcoded 5' primer and a J-beta primer mix. MiXCR was run by TCRdb on the 5' RACE reads, yielding one entry per CDR3 protein. The table shows roughly 1.5 million distinct CDR3 sequences, with 40% to 45% occurring only once. Sequencing was performed on blood. These receptors were collected from a young woman in good health.

This clonotype showed up just a few times. The chain joins TRBV7-2 to TRBJ2-3; tentative D call: TRBD2 (6 bases). This CDR3 region has 12 residues. Trimming removed 7 bases at V and 7 bases at J, with 12 bases between. The germline V gene encodes CDR1 SGHTA and CDR2 FQGNSA. CDR3 protein: CASNSAGNTQYF. CDR3 bases: TGTGCCAGCAACTCCGCGGGGAATACGCAGTATTTT.

The sample holds a few counts of this clonotype. The rearrangement joins TRBV20-1 to TRBJ1-6, with no clear D. The CDR3 consists of 15 residues. Per the germline V gene, CDR1 is DFQATT and CDR2 is SNEGSKA (reference sequence). CDR3 region: CRALGLVKKGSPLHF. Here the CDR3 DNA reads TGCAGGGCCTTAGGATTGGTCAAGAAAGGTTCACCCCTCCACTTT.

The chain carries TRBV18 and TRBJ2-2; 9 bases fit TRBD2. The CDR3 length is 16 residues. J lost 0 bases, V lost 5 bases, and 4 bases had no gene match. Germline V CDR1 and CDR2: KGHSH, LQKENI. The CDR3: CASSFLAGSNTGELFF. The CDR3 DNA reads TGTGCCAGCTCATTTCTAGCGGGATCGAACACCGGGGAGCTGTTTTTT.

V usage is TRBV29-1 and J usage is TRBJ2-3, with D hard to call. The germline CDR1 and CDR2 sequences are SQVTM and ANQGSEA. The CDR3 sequence is 13 residues long. V was clipped by 2 bases and J by 2 bases, with 8 bases between them. In DNA form, the CDR3 reads TGCAGCGTTGAACGTGCCAACACAGATACGCAGTATTTT. As protein: CSVERANTDTQYF.

This clonotype has only a few counts. The V gene is TRBV7-8, the J gene TRBJ2-1; TRBD1 is a possible D gene (6 bases). This CDR3 has 15 residues. The ends were cut back, 5 bases at V and 4 bases at J, with 15 bases in the middle. The germline gives CDR1 SGHVS, CDR2 FQNEAQ. The CDR3 protein is CASSPGQSAYNEQFF. The CDR3 DNA is TGTGCCAGCAGCCCTGGACAGAGCGCATACAATGAGCAGTTCTTC.

This rearrangement joins TRBV4-1 to TRBJ1-2; TRBD1 might be the D (5 bases). The V end was cut by 0 bases, the J end by 4 bases, with 15 bases between. There are 16 residues in the CDR3. Germline V gene lookup returns CDR1 MGHRA and CDR2 YSYEKL. The CDR3 DNA sequence: TGCGCCAGCAGCCAAGATGGGACCCGGAGGGGCTATGGCTACACCTTC. Its translation: CASSQDGTRRGYGYTF.

DNA of the CDR3: TGCAGTGCCAGCTCCCCCGGACTAGCGGGTTCTGAGCAGTTCTTC. It codes for CSASSPGLAGSEQFF. The rearrangement uses TRBV20-1 and TRBJ2-1; TRBD2 agrees at 11 bases. The CDR3 sequence is 15 residues long. Germline V gene lookup returns CDR1 DFQATT and CDR2 SNEGSKA (reference sequence). J lost 9 bases, V lost 6 bases, and 13 bases had no gene match.

The chain recombines TRBV29-1 with TRBJ1-1, with D unresolved. The CDR3 length is 14 residues. The germline V gene has CDR1 SQVTM and CDR2 ANQGSEA. Trimming removed 5 bases at V and 6 bases at J, with 19 bases between. CDR3 residues: CSVTEDEGPSEAFF. CDR3 nucleotides: TGCAGCGTTACCGAGGATGAGGGTCCTTCTGAAGCTTTCTTT. The entire variable domain, with the rest obtained from reference TRBV29-1 and TRBJ1-1, is as follows: SAVISQKPSRDICQRGTSLTIQCQVDSQVTMMFWYRQQPGQSLTLIATANQGSEATYESGFVIDKFPISRPNLTFSTLTVSNMSPEDSSIYLCSVTEDEGPSEAFFGQGTRLTVV.

This clonotype has a handful of counts. The chain employs TRBV6-6 and TRBJ2-1; possibly TRBD1 or TRBD2 for D (7 bases each). V lost 9 bases and J 2 bases, leaving 17 bases between the germline ends. The CDR3 has 15 residues. Per germline, CDR1 MNHNY and CDR2 SVGAGI (reference sequence). The CDR3 DNA reads TGTGCCAGTTCAGGGGGGGGATGGACCTACAATGAGCAGTTCTTC. Encoded protein: CASSGGGWTYNEQFF.

The chain carries TRBV5-1 and TRBJ2-1, with 11 bases matching TRBD2. The CDR3 extends over 20 amino acids. The germline V gene encodes CDR1 SGHRS and CDR2 YFSETQ. V gave up 0 bases and J gave up 6 bases; unmatched junction bases: 17. The CDR3 nucleotides are TGCGCCAGCAGCTTGGAGTATGGTAGCGGGGGGGCTTTACTTACCAATGAGCAGTTCTTC. Translation: CASSLEYGSGGALLTNEQFF. Full variable domain (missing parts from reference TRBV5-1 and TRBJ2-1): KAGVTQTPRYLIKTRGQQVTLSCSPISGHRSVSWYQQTPGQGLQFLFEYFSETQRNKGNFPGRFSGRQFSNSRSEMNVSTLELGDSALYLCASSLEYGSGGALLTNEQFFGPGTRLTVL.

The V gene is TRBV29-1, the J gene TRBJ2-7, with TRBD2 matching 9 bases. The CDR3 extends over 13 amino acids. Germline CDR1 SQVTM, CDR2 ANQGSEA. J gave up 4 bases and V 4 bases, and 5 bases lay outside the gene matches. CDR3 residues: CSVVLAGRYEQYF. CDR3 coding DNA: TGCAGCGTTGTCCTAGCGGGAAGGTACGAGCAGTACTTC.

The CDR3 reads CSARSPGQGVANYGYTF. In DNA, the CDR3 is TGCAGTGCTAGGTCTCCGGGACAGGGGGTCGCTAACTATGGCTACACCTTC. V and J are TRBV20-1 and TRBJ1-2; 11 nucleotides line up with TRBD1. CDR3 length: 17 amino acids. J lost 0 bases, V lost 3 bases, and 9 bases had no gene match. Looked up from germline, CDR1 is DFQATT and CDR2 is SNEGSKA (reference sequence).

As concerns this clonotype: The junction and the germline gene differ at one end; a read error may be behind it. The V and J genes are TRBV20-1 and TRBJ1-2; D is unclear. The CDR3 runs to 14 residues. The V gene's germline CDR1 is DFQATT and CDR2 SNEGSKA (reference sequence). As DNA, the CDR3 is TGCAGTGCTAGAGATTCCCCCTCAGAAAGTGGCTGCACCTTC. This encodes CSARDSPSESGCTF.

This clonotype occurred a few times. J is TRBJ2-1 and V is TRBV27, with 7 bases identical to TRBD2. V gave up 3 bases and J gave up 6 bases; unmatched junction bases: 8. Germline CDR1 reads MNHEY; CDR2 reads SMNVEV (reference sequence). This CDR3 is built from 15 residues. In DNA form, the CDR3 reads TGTGCCAGCAGTTTCGGGGGGTCCCTAGGCAATGAGCAGTTCTTC. It specifies CASSFGGSLGNEQFF.

The gene calls are TRBV30 and TRBJ1-4; unclear D gene. V was trimmed by 0 bases and J by 8 bases, leaving 13 bases between them. The CDR3 has 14 residues. CDR1 is GTSNPN and CDR2 is SVGIG in the germline V gene (reference sequence). The chain's CDR3 is CAWSVSPVWEKLFF. CDR3 DNA sequence: TGTGCCTGGAGTGTTAGCCCCGTCTGGGAAAAACTGTTTTTT.

The rearrangement links TRBV5-1 to TRBJ2-7; possibly TRBD1 for D (5 bases). The CDR3 is 19 amino acids. Trimming took 4 bases from V and 0 from J, leaving 26 bases between them. The germline CDR1 and CDR2 sequences are SGHRS and YFSETQ. In nucleotides, the CDR3 is TGCGCCAGCAGCCGACAGCCCGGTGGACCCTATAGGGACTCCTACGAGCAGTACTTC. Translating it yields CASSRQPGGPYRDSYEQYF.

The rearrangement joins TRBV5-1 to TRBJ2-2; D is ambiguous. This CDR3 contains 14 residues. Germline V gives CDR1 SGHRS, CDR2 YFSETQ. Trimming removed 0 bases from V and 5 bases from J, with 8 bases in between. The CDR3 DNA reads as TGCGCCAGCAGCTTGGCCATGAGGACCGGGGAGCTGTTTTTT. This translates into CASSLAMRTGELFF.

This rearrangement joins TRBV29-1 to TRBJ1-3; D unresolved. The CDR3 consists of 12 residues. Trimming took 4 bases from V and 3 from J, leaving 7 bases between them. Germline V gene sequence: CDR1 SQVTM, CDR2 ANQGSEA. CDR3 DNA: TGCAGCGTTGTAGACCGTGGAAACACCATATATTTT. Its translation: CSVVDRGNTIYF.